The following is a T cell receptor beta chain sequence with its context. Per germline, CDR1 LGHNA and CDR2 YSLEER. After removal of 3 bases from V and 7 bases from J, the junction contained 18 bases not matched to a gene. The CDR3 is 18 residues long. The data were taken from a study of beta chain features in type 1 diabetes. The study reverse transcribed the entire isolated RNA, so it sequenced expressed TCRB transcripts. The protocol was immunoSEQ multiplex PCR, while the TCRdb copy is restricted to in-frame clones and leaves out a portion. The sample carries over 500,000 clones, around 16% recorded once.

The genes are TRBV4-3 and TRBJ2-5; 9 positions match TRBD2. The material sequenced was naive CD4+ T cells from blood. The source is a young man in good health. This CDR3 reads CASSQQLPSGMPPRTQYF. As DNA, the CDR3 is TGCGCCAGCAGCCAGCAGCTCCCTAGCGGGATGCCCCCCAGGACCCAGTACTTC.